A selection of T cell receptor beta chains follows, all from one sample in a study of Ad26.COV2.S vaccination and SARS-CoV-2 variants. The protocol was immunoSEQ multiplex PCR, while the TCRdb copy is restricted to in-frame clones and leaves out a portion. This sample carries about 680,000 clones, roughly 90% of them seen once, and the ten largest clones take over 1.3%. Sample: peripheral blood, taken in a trial of Ad26.COV2.S vaccine versus placebo. Receptor source: a person aged 18 to 59 who received the Ad26.COV2.S COVID-19 vaccine or a placebo. Both conserved end residues are part of each CDR3. Each record gives: D gene, J gene, CDR3 length, V gene, clone size, CDR3 DNA, CDR3 protein. D genes are given only for firm matches. The size entry is marked missing in some rows and otherwise reads once, few, many or a size class.

D gene: TRBD1
J gene: TRBJ1-6
CDR3 length: 14
V gene: TRBV7-9
clone size: NA
CDR3 DNA: TGTGCCAGCAGCACGGACAGGGAGCTCTCACCCCTCCACTTT
CDR3 protein: CASSTDRELSPLHF

D gene: NA
J gene: TRBJ1-5
CDR3 length: 15
V gene: TRBV16
clone size: few
CDR3 DNA: TGTGCCAGCAGCCAATCGACCCCTGGAGCTCAGCCCCAGCATTTT
CDR3 protein: CASSQSTPGAQPQHF

D gene: NA
J gene: TRBJ2-7
CDR3 length: 10
V gene: TRBV2
clone size: NA
CDR3 DNA: TGTGCCAGCAGTGGTGGCGAGCAGTACTTC
CDR3 protein: CASSGGEQYF

D gene: NA
J gene: TRBJ2-3
CDR3 length: 12
V gene: TRBV7-2
clone size: few
CDR3 DNA: TGTGCCAGCAGCTTAGGGTCCTCAGGGCAGTATTTT
CDR3 protein: CASSLGSSGQYF

D gene: TRBD1
J gene: TRBJ1-5
CDR3 length: 16
V gene: TRBV19
clone size: NA
CDR3 DNA: TGTGCCAGTAGTACCCGGGACAGAAATAGCAATCAGCCCCAGCATTTT
CDR3 protein: CASSTRDRNSNQPQHF

D gene: NA
J gene: TRBJ1-2
CDR3 length: 15
V gene: TRBV5-6
clone size: NA
CDR3 DNA: TGTGCCAGCAGCACAAGCGGGGGCAACGACTATGGCTACACCTTC
CDR3 protein: CASSTSGGNDYGYTF

D gene: TRBD1
J gene: TRBJ1-5
CDR3 length: 13
V gene: TRBV5-4
clone size: NA
CDR3 DNA: TGTGCCAGCAGCTTCAGGGGGGGTCAGCCCCAGCATTTT
CDR3 protein: CASSFRGGQPQHF

D gene: NA
J gene: TRBJ2-1
CDR3 length: 13
V gene: TRBV5-4
clone size: NA
CDR3 DNA: TGTGCCAGCAGCTCCTCGAGGGTAGATGAGCAGTTCTTC
CDR3 protein: CASSSSRVDEQFF

D gene: NA
J gene: TRBJ2-7
CDR3 length: 16
V gene: TRBV6-5
clone size: once
CDR3 DNA: TGTGCCAGCAGTTACTCGAGGGCAGGGAGTACCTACGAGCAGTACTTC
CDR3 protein: CASSYSRAGSTYEQYF

D gene: TRBD1
J gene: TRBJ1-2
CDR3 length: 13
V gene: TRBV25-1
clone size: once
CDR3 DNA: TGTGCCAGCAGGACAGGGGGGGACTATGGCTACACCTTC
CDR3 protein: CASRTGGDYGYTF

D gene: TRBD1
J gene: TRBJ1-2
CDR3 length: 15
V gene: TRBV7-9
clone size: NA
CDR3 DNA: TGTGCCAGCAGCTTAGACTTGGGGACAGGGAGTGGCTACACCTTC
CDR3 protein: CASSLDLGTGSGYTF

D gene: TRBD1
J gene: TRBJ2-2
CDR3 length: 14
V gene: TRBV7-7
clone size: NA
CDR3 DNA: TGTGCTAGCAGCTTAGACAGGGGGACCGGGGAGCTGTTTTTT
CDR3 protein: CASSLDRGTGELFF

D gene: TRBD1
J gene: TRBJ1-2
CDR3 length: 13
V gene: TRBV2
clone size: NA
CDR3 DNA: TGTGCCAGCCGGGACAGGGGCGGCTATGGCTACACCTTC
CDR3 protein: CASRDRGGYGYTF

D gene: TRBD2
J gene: TRBJ2-2
CDR3 length: 20
V gene: TRBV4-1
clone size: NA
CDR3 DNA: TGCGCCAGCAGCCAAGAATTGGGAGCGGGGGGGCGAAGGGACACCGGGGAGCTGTTTTTT
CDR3 protein: CASSQELGAGGRRDTGELFF

D gene: TRBD1
J gene: TRBJ1-2
CDR3 length: 14
V gene: TRBV19
clone size: NA
CDR3 DNA: TGTGCCAGTAGGCGGACAGGGGGGAGCTATGGCTACACCTTC
CDR3 protein: CASRRTGGSYGYTF

D gene: NA
J gene: TRBJ1-5
CDR3 length: 11
V gene: TRBV30
clone size: NA
CDR3 DNA: TGTGCCTGGAGTATGGGGACATCCCAGCATTTT
CDR3 protein: CAWSMGTSQHF

D gene: NA
J gene: TRBJ2-1
CDR3 length: 11
V gene: TRBV20-1
clone size: NA
CDR3 DNA: TGCAGTGCCAGAAAGAGGGATGAGCAGTTCTTC
CDR3 protein: CSARKRDEQFF

D gene: TRBD2
J gene: TRBJ2-3
CDR3 length: 16
V gene: TRBV11-2
clone size: NA
CDR3 DNA: TGTGCCAGCAGCGCGACCGGGACTAGCGGGCGAGATACGCAGTATTTT
CDR3 protein: CASSATGTSGRDTQYF

D gene: TRBD2
J gene: TRBJ2-1
CDR3 length: 15
V gene: TRBV2
clone size: NA
CDR3 DNA: TGTGCCAGCAGTGATCTTGCGGGGGGTTACAATGAGCAGTTCTTC
CDR3 protein: CASSDLAGGYNEQFF

D gene: TRBD1
J gene: TRBJ1-1
CDR3 length: 16
V gene: TRBV5-7
clone size: NA
CDR3 DNA: TGTGCCAGCAGCATGGGGCTACAGGGGGCGAGGACTGAAGCTTTCTTT
CDR3 protein: CASSMGLQGARTEAFF

D gene: NA
J gene: TRBJ2-3
CDR3 length: 14
V gene: TRBV19
clone size: NA
CDR3 DNA: TGTGCCAGTAGTCAGGCGGGGGCCCCGGATACGCAGTATTTT
CDR3 protein: CASSQAGAPDTQYF

D gene: TRBD2
J gene: TRBJ2-3
CDR3 length: 16
V gene: TRBV7-6
clone size: NA
CDR3 DNA: TGTGCCAGCAGCTTAGCGCCGGGGGGGCCCACAGATACGCAGTATTTT
CDR3 protein: CASSLAPGGPTDTQYF

D gene: TRBD2
J gene: TRBJ2-1
CDR3 length: 15
V gene: TRBV5-1
clone size: NA
CDR3 DNA: TGCGCCAGCAGCTTGGGGCTAGCGGGATCAAGGGAGCAGTTCTTC
CDR3 protein: CASSLGLAGSREQFF

D gene: TRBD2
J gene: TRBJ2-1
CDR3 length: 14
V gene: TRBV5-1
clone size: NA
CDR3 DNA: TGCGCCAGCAGCTCTGGCGGGGGGGCGAATGAGCAGTTCTTC
CDR3 protein: CASSSGGGANEQFF

D gene: NA
J gene: TRBJ1-4
CDR3 length: 15
V gene: TRBV5-1
clone size: NA
CDR3 DNA: TGCGCCAGCAGCTTGGCCGGAGGGACCCATGAAAAACTGTTTTTT
CDR3 protein: CASSLAGGTHEKLFF

D gene: TRBD1
J gene: TRBJ1-3
CDR3 length: 15
V gene: TRBV3-1/TRBV3-2
clone size: NA
CDR3 DNA: TGTGCCAGCAGCCTGGGGACAGTCTCTGGAAACACCATATATTTT
CDR3 protein: CASSLGTVSGNTIYF

D gene: NA
J gene: TRBJ2-7
CDR3 length: 13
V gene: TRBV27
clone size: NA
CDR3 DNA: TGTGCCAGCAGGGACGGTAGCTCCTACGAGCAGTACTTC
CDR3 protein: CASRDGSSYEQYF

D gene: NA
J gene: TRBJ2-7
CDR3 length: 15
V gene: TRBV3-1/TRBV3-2
clone size: NA
CDR3 DNA: TGTGCCAGCAGCCCGGGACATGGGATCCGTATAGAGCAGTACTTC
CDR3 protein: CASSPGHGIRIEQYF

D gene: NA
J gene: TRBJ2-5
CDR3 length: 17
V gene: TRBV18
clone size: NA
CDR3 DNA: TGTGCCAGCTCACCAGTGTTTGCCGGGGTACCCCAAGAGACCCAGTACTTC
CDR3 protein: CASSPVFAGVPQETQYF

D gene: NA
J gene: TRBJ1-3
CDR3 length: 14
V gene: TRBV2
clone size: NA
CDR3 DNA: TGTGCCAGCAGTGAGGGCCATTCTGGAAACACCATATATTTT
CDR3 protein: CASSEGHSGNTIYF

D gene: TRBD1
J gene: TRBJ2-7
CDR3 length: 14
V gene: TRBV11-2
clone size: NA
CDR3 DNA: TGTGCCAGCAGCTTAGTGGGGACAGCGTCCGAGCAGTACTTC
CDR3 protein: CASSLVGTASEQYF

D gene: TRBD2
J gene: TRBJ2-7
CDR3 length: 15
V gene: TRBV18
clone size: NA
CDR3 DNA: TGTGCCAGCTCACCACCGGCGGGGGGGCCGAGGGAGCAGTACTTC
CDR3 protein: CASSPPAGGPREQYF

D gene: NA
J gene: TRBJ2-2
CDR3 length: 16
V gene: TRBV27
clone size: NA
CDR3 DNA: TGTGCCAGCACCATCTCGGTGGGGCGTGACACCGGGGAGCTGTTTTTT
CDR3 protein: CASTISVGRDTGELFF

D gene: TRBD2
J gene: TRBJ2-7
CDR3 length: 15
V gene: TRBV5-4
clone size: NA
CDR3 DNA: TGTGCCAGCAGCTCCTCCGGACTAGCAGTCCACGAGCAGTACTTC
CDR3 protein: CASSSSGLAVHEQYF

D gene: NA
J gene: TRBJ1-2
CDR3 length: 15
V gene: TRBV7-6
clone size: once
CDR3 DNA: TGTGCCAGCAGCTTAGAGCCGGAGACTAACTATGGCTACACCTTC
CDR3 protein: CASSLEPETNYGYTF

D gene: TRBD2
J gene: TRBJ2-2
CDR3 length: 16
V gene: TRBV9
clone size: NA
CDR3 DNA: TGTGCCAGCAGCGGAAGCGGGGGGGCGAACACCGGGGAGCTGTTTTTT
CDR3 protein: CASSGSGGANTGELFF

D gene: NA
J gene: TRBJ2-3
CDR3 length: 13
V gene: TRBV24-1
clone size: NA
CDR3 DNA: TGTGCCACCAGTCCGGGGAGCACAGATACGCAGTATTTT
CDR3 protein: CATSPGSTDTQYF

D gene: NA
J gene: TRBJ1-2
CDR3 length: 16
V gene: TRBV6-1
clone size: NA
CDR3 DNA: TGTGCCAGCAGTGAACGTTATTCGGCAGCAAACTATGGCTACACCTTC
CDR3 protein: CASSERYSAANYGYTF

D gene: NA
J gene: TRBJ2-3
CDR3 length: 16
V gene: TRBV4-3
clone size: NA
CDR3 DNA: TGCGCCAGCAGCCAAGATGGAGCAGGGAGTGGAGATACGCAGTATTTT
CDR3 protein: CASSQDGAGSGDTQYF

D gene: NA
J gene: TRBJ1-5
CDR3 length: 14
V gene: TRBV2
clone size: NA
CDR3 DNA: TGTGCCAGCAGACTCAGGGTTAGCAATCAGCCCCAGCATTTT
CDR3 protein: CASRLRVSNQPQHF

D gene: NA
J gene: TRBJ1-4
CDR3 length: 13
V gene: TRBV5-1
clone size: once
CDR3 DNA: TGCGCCAGCGGAAGGGCGACTAATGAAAAACTGTTTTTT
CDR3 protein: CASGRATNEKLFF

D gene: NA
J gene: TRBJ1-2
CDR3 length: 15
V gene: TRBV4-3
clone size: NA
CDR3 DNA: TGCGCCAGCAGCCAAGCCAGCCGAGGGGTTCTTGGCTACACCTTC
CDR3 protein: CASSQASRGVLGYTF

D gene: NA
J gene: TRBJ2-3
CDR3 length: 17
V gene: TRBV5-4
clone size: NA
CDR3 DNA: TGTGCCAGCAGCTTGGCGGCCGGGGGTGGACGTTCAGATACGCAGTATTTT
CDR3 protein: CASSLAAGGGRSDTQYF

D gene: NA
J gene: TRBJ1-2
CDR3 length: 13
V gene: TRBV30
clone size: NA
CDR3 DNA: TGTGCCGGGGGAAGGGTATGGGGCTATGGCTACACCTTC
CDR3 protein: CAGGRVWGYGYTF

D gene: TRBD1
J gene: TRBJ1-4
CDR3 length: 13
V gene: TRBV4-2
clone size: once
CDR3 DNA: TGTGCCAGCAGAGGACAGGGAGAAGAAAAACTGTTTTTT
CDR3 protein: CASRGQGEEKLFF

D gene: NA
J gene: TRBJ1-6
CDR3 length: 15
V gene: TRBV18
clone size: few
CDR3 DNA: TGTGCCAGCACACAGGCTACAGGGATGGCTTCACCCCTCCACTTT
CDR3 protein: CASTQATGMASPLHF

D gene: TRBD1
J gene: TRBJ2-5
CDR3 length: 19
V gene: TRBV24-1
clone size: NA
CDR3 DNA: TGTGCCACCAGTGACCGCCGGGACAGGGTTGGTACAAGGGAAGAGACCCAGTACTTC
CDR3 protein: CATSDRRDRVGTREETQYF

D gene: NA
J gene: TRBJ2-1
CDR3 length: 10
V gene: TRBV9
clone size: NA
CDR3 DNA: TGTGCCAGTAAACTTAGTGAGCAGTTCTTC
CDR3 protein: CASKLSEQFF

D gene: NA
J gene: TRBJ1-1
CDR3 length: 13
V gene: TRBV6-4
clone size: NA
CDR3 DNA: TGTGCCAGCAAGCGGGACCCTAACACTGAAGCTTTCTTT
CDR3 protein: CASKRDPNTEAFF

D gene: NA
J gene: TRBJ2-7
CDR3 length: 13
V gene: TRBV3-1/TRBV3-2
clone size: NA
CDR3 DNA: TGTGCCAGCGGGACCCGAACCCCTACGGTTCTGTACTTC
CDR3 protein: CASGTRTPTVLYF

D gene: NA
J gene: TRBJ2-1
CDR3 length: 13
V gene: TRBV7-3
clone size: NA
CDR3 DNA: TGTGCCAGCAGCGCCGGACAGTACAATGAGCAGTTCTTC
CDR3 protein: CASSAGQYNEQFF

D gene: NA
J gene: TRBJ2-3
CDR3 length: 16
V gene: TRBV4-2
clone size: NA
CDR3 DNA: TGTGCCAGCAGCCAAGATCCCCGGGGGAGAACAGATACGCAGTATTTT
CDR3 protein: CASSQDPRGRTDTQYF

D gene: NA
J gene: TRBJ2-2
CDR3 length: 15
V gene: TRBV19
clone size: NA
CDR3 DNA: TGTGCCAGTACCACGGACAGAAGGAACACCGGGGAGCTGTTTTTT
CDR3 protein: CASTTDRRNTGELFF

D gene: TRBD1
J gene: TRBJ2-3
CDR3 length: 13
V gene: TRBV6-5
clone size: NA
CDR3 DNA: TGTGCCAGCAGCTCACCGGACAGGGGGACGCAGTATTTT
CDR3 protein: CASSSPDRGTQYF